This entry lists 19 T cell receptor beta chains sequenced from one sample in a study of blood T cells in healthy people across ages. A second PCR of about 6 to 12 cycles used a sample-barcoded 5' primer and a J-beta primer mix. MiXCR, run by TCRdb on the 5' RACE reads, gives a single entry per CDR3 protein. The table lists hundreds of thousands of distinct CDR3 sequences, about 30% of them singletons. Sample: blood. These receptors originate from a woman aged 80 or over in good health.

This clonotype has a count of ten or more. The chain combines TRBV4-1 with TRBJ2-3, with D perhaps matching TRBD2 (6 bases). The CDR3 is 15 amino acids. The germline CDR1 and CDR2 sequences are MGHRA and YSYEKL. V was trimmed by 0 bases and J by 4 bases, leaving 11 bases between them. CDR3 amino acids: CASSQEGGDPDTQYF. The CDR3 nucleotides read TGCGCCAGCAGCCAAGAAGGCGGGGACCCAGATACGCAGTATTTT.

Many counts were recorded for this clonotype. This chain uses TRBV7-9 with TRBJ2-1, with 9 bases that match TRBD1. CDR3 size: 15 residues. Germline values: CDR1 SEHNR, CDR2 FQNEAQ (reference sequence). Trimming removed 3 bases from V and 4 bases from J; junction bases left unmatched: 4. CDR3 loop: CASSLTGGQYNEQFF. CDR3 sequence (DNA): TGTGCCAGCAGCTTGACAGGGGGTCAGTACAATGAGCAGTTCTTC.

Ten or more counts support this clonotype. The chain links TRBV5-6 to TRBJ2-7; TRBD1 matches at 11 bases. CDR1 is SGHDT and CDR2 is YYEEEE in the germline V gene. The CDR3 has 15 amino acids. V lost 2 bases, J lost 5 bases, and 6 bases stayed unmatched. In nucleotides, the CDR3 is TGTGCCAGCAGCTTATCCGGGACAGGGGGAAACGAGCAGTACTTC. This translates into CASSLSGTGGNEQYF.

This clonotype has a handful of counts. The chain is built from TRBV20-1 and TRBJ2-5, with D unclear. The ends were cut back, 5 bases at V and 3 bases at J, with 22 bases in the middle. The CDR3 spans 16 residues. Looked up from germline, CDR1 is DFQATT and CDR2 is SNEGSKA (reference sequence). The CDR3 region is CSAGKLVGRIKETQYF. The CDR3 nucleotides are TGCAGTGCTGGAAAACTTGTGGGAAGAATTAAAGAGACCCAGTACTTC.

V usage is TRBV28 and J usage is TRBJ1-2; TRBD1 might be the D (6 bases). This CDR3 spans 14 amino acids. In germline, CDR1 is MDHEN, CDR2 SYDVKM. The V gene lost 9 bases and the J gene lost 3 bases, with 17 bases spanning the gap. The CDR3 sequence: CASFSRGRDYGYTF. CDR3 in DNA: TGTGCCAGTTTTTCCAGGGGAAGGGACTATGGCTACACCTTC.

This clonotype was counted only a few times. The V call is TRBV20-1, the J call TRBJ1-5, with 8 bases matching TRBD1. J lost 0 bases, V lost 5 bases, and 9 bases had no gene match. The germline V gene encodes CDR1 DFQATT and CDR2 SNEGSKA (reference sequence). This CDR3 has 16 residues. The CDR3 bases are TGCAGTGCTCAGGACAGGGCGCAGCGTAGCAATCAGCCCCAGCATTTT. Translating it yields CSAQDRAQRSNQPQHF.

The chain employs TRBV2 and TRBJ1-1; D not certain. Trimming removed 4 bases from V and 1 base from J, with 16 bases in between. CDR1 SNHLY and CDR2 FYNNEI come from the germline V gene. This CDR3 is 16 amino acids long. The CDR3 spells CASSANSHLSNTEAFF. In nucleotides, the CDR3 is TGTGCCAGCAGTGCCAACTCACACTTATCGAACACTGAAGCTTTCTTT. Combining the CDR3 with reference TRBV2 and TRBJ1-1 gives the whole variable domain EPEVTQTPSHQVTQMGQEVILRCVPISNHLYFYWYRQILGQKVEFLVSFYNNEISEKSEIFDDQFSVERPDGSNFTLKIRSTKLEDSAMYFCASSANSHLSNTEAFFGQGTRLTVV.

In its sample, this clonotype was seen many times. This sequence joins TRBV20-1 and TRBJ2-5; possibly TRBD1 or TRBD2 for D (5 bases each). V was trimmed by 6 bases and J by 1 base, leaving 15 bases between them. CDR1 and CDR2 (germline): DFQATT, SNEGSKA (reference sequence). This CDR3 is built from 14 residues. CDR3 bases: TGCAGTGCCCCGCCGGGGCCAGCCCAAGAGACCCAGTACTTC. Its translation: CSAPPGPAQETQYF.

The table lists this clonotype with a few counts. The gene calls are TRBV12-3 or TRBV12-4 and TRBJ1-1, with D possibly being TRBD1 (5 bases). The CDR3 extends over 14 amino acids. V was trimmed by 7 bases and J by 2 bases, leaving 14 bases between them. Here the CDR3 DNA reads TGTGCCAGCACCAGGTCAGGGCCAAACACTGAAGCTTTCTTT. It codes for CASTRSGPNTEAFF.

The chain links TRBV5-1 to TRBJ1-1, with 7 bases matching TRBD1. The CDR3 loop spans 15 amino acids. J gave up 4 bases and V 2 bases, and 8 bases lay outside the gene matches. CDR1 SGHRS and CDR2 YFSETQ come from the germline V gene. CDR3 sequence (DNA): TGCGCCAGCAGCTTCGGGGACAGATTGAGCACTGAAGCTTTCTTT. Translation: CASSFGDRLSTEAFF.

The chain joins TRBV20-1 to TRBJ1-4; D remains unclear. Trimming stripped 6 bases from V and 0 bases from J, with 8 bases between. The CDR3 is 13 residues long. CDR1 and CDR2 from the germline V gene are DFQATT and SNEGSKA (reference sequence). The CDR3: CSAPTATNEKLFF. The CDR3 DNA reads TGCAGTGCACCAACCGCAACTAATGAAAAACTGTTTTTT.

In this sample, this clonotype turned up many times. J is TRBJ2-5 and V is TRBV7-3, with 9 bases fitting TRBD2. Germline-derived CDR1 and CDR2 are SGHTA and FQGTGA. The CDR3 is 15 residues long. The V segment lost 2 bases and the J segment 5 bases; nucleotides outside the gene matches: 6. The CDR3 spells CASSLGGGALETQYF. CDR3 nucleotides: TGTGCCAGCAGCTTAGGCGGGGGGGCCCTGGAGACCCAGTACTTC.

The CDR3 sequence is CASSQDTGPASRRGTQYF. The CDR3 bases are TGTGCCAGCAGCCAAGATACTGGCCCAGCGAGCCGGCGAGGCACGCAGTATTTT. This chain uses TRBV4-2 with TRBJ2-3; no reliable D call. This CDR3 comprises 18 residues. Trimming left V 0 bases short and J 9 bases short, with 25 bases between. Germline-derived CDR1 and CDR2 are LGHNA and YNFKEQ.

In regard to this clonotype: A much larger clone lies a single base off, so this may be a read error. The chain recombines TRBV7-6 with TRBJ2-7; no definite D call. The CDR3 has 15 amino acids. V was shortened by 4 bases and J by 5 bases, with 18 bases between the two germline ends. Germline V gene data show CDR1 as SGHVS and CDR2 as FNYEAQ. CDR3 in DNA: TGTGCCAGCAGCTCCGGAGACCCATTCTGCAACGAGCAGTACTTC. Protein: CASSSGDPFCNEQYF. Looking up the rest from reference TRBV7-6 and TRBJ2-7 gives the full variable domain: GAGVSQSPRYKVTKRGQDVALRCDPISGHVSLYWYRQALGQGPEFLTYFNYEAQQDKSGLPNDRFSAERPEGSISTLTIQRTEQRDSAMYRCASSSGDPFCNEQYFGPGTRLTVT.

With respect to this clonotype: A much larger clone differs by one base, so this may be a read error. This chain connects TRBV9 to TRBJ2-3; 7 nucleotides match TRBD2. Per the germline V gene, CDR1 is SGDLS and CDR2 is YYNGEE. The CDR3 has 15 amino acids. The CDR3 coding sequence is TGTGCCAGCAGCCCGCGGGACTACAGCACAGATGCGCAGTATTTT. Protein product: CASSPRDYSTDAQYF. Full variable domain (rest looked up from reference TRBV9 and TRBJ2-3): DSGVTQTPKHLITATGQRVTLRCSPRSGDLSVYWYQQSLDQGLQFLIQYYNGEERAKGNILERFSAQQFPDLHSELNLSSLELGDSALYFCASSPRDYSTDAQYFGPGTRLTVL.

The sample holds many counts of this clonotype. This chain connects TRBV2 to TRBJ2-3; possibly TRBD2 for D (5 bases). Trimming pared 8 bases from V and 4 bases from J, leaving 16 bases between. Per germline, CDR1 SNHLY and CDR2 FYNNEI. The CDR3 extends over 14 amino acids. Here the CDR3 reads CASGTGKRADTQYF. CDR3 DNA: TGTGCCAGCGGAACGGGGAAGAGGGCAGATACGCAGTATTTT. Complete variable domain (other parts from reference TRBV2 and TRBJ2-3): EPEVTQTPSHQVTQMGQEVILRCVPISNHLYFYWYRQILGQKVEFLVSFYNNEISEKSEIFDDQFSVERPDGSNFTLKIRSTKLEDSAMYFCASGTGKRADTQYFGPGTRLTVL.

A word on this clonotype: A much larger clone lies a single base off, so this may be a read error. The chain has TRBV7-2 and TRBJ2-1; 8 bases are a match to TRBD1. The CDR3 is made up of 19 amino acids. Germline CDR1 reads SGHTA; CDR2 reads FQGNSA. DNA of the CDR3: TGTGCCAGCAGCTTACAGGGGGCGAAGTGGATCGGCTCCCACAATGAGCAGTTCTTC. Residues: CASSLQGAKWIGSHNEQFF.

This clonotype was picked up many times. CDR3 sequence reads: CSVEGQGGQTQYF. The CDR3 nucleotides read TGCAGCGTTGAAGGGCAGGGGGGACAGACCCAGTACTTC. The chain has TRBV29-1 and TRBJ2-5, with a possible D match to TRBD1 (7 bases). Trimming cost V 1 base and J 6 bases, with 12 bases left between them. The CDR3 is made up of 13 amino acids. Per the germline V gene, CDR1 is SQVTM and CDR2 is ANQGSEA.

This clonotype occurred many times. This chain links TRBV7-3 with TRBJ1-2, with TRBD1 as a possible D gene (5 bases). Trimming cost V 5 bases and J 2 bases, with 15 bases left between them. The germline V gene encodes CDR1 SGHTA and CDR2 FQGTGA. The CDR3 spans 15 residues. CDR3 sequence: CASSPGRSTNYGYTF. The CDR3 bases are TGTGCCAGCAGCCCGGGACGGTCGACGAACTATGGCTACACCTTC. The full variable domain, rest sourced from reference TRBV7-3 and TRBJ1-2, is GAGVSQTPSNKVTEKGKYVELRCDPISGHTALYWYRQSLGQGPEFLIYFQGTGAADDSGLPNDRFFAVRPEGSVSTLKIQRTERGDSAVYLCASSPGRSTNYGYTFGSGTRLTVV.